A single sample is the source of the 15 T cell receptor beta chains below, sequenced in a study of PD-1 blockade in mismatch repair-deficient tumors. Profiling relied on immunoSEQ multiplex PCR, and the TCRdb table lists in-frame clones only, not all of them. The sample lists over 30,000 clones; around 80% were seen once. The material sequenced was PBMCs, taken 6 to 7 weeks after starting pembrolizumab. These receptors were collected from an adult with mismatch repair-deficient cancer.

The chain couples TRBV28 to TRBJ1-5, with TRBD1 matching 7 bases. V was pared by 3 bases and J by 4 bases, with 9 bases of the junction left unmatched. The CDR3 consists of 16 residues. CDR1 MDHEN and CDR2 SYDVKM come from the germline V gene. CDR3 amino acids: CASSLWPATGNQPQHF. DNA of the CDR3: TGTGCCAGCAGTTTGTGGCCCGCGACAGGGAATCAGCCCCAGCATTTT. The complete variable domain, with remaining parts taken from reference TRBV28 and TRBJ1-5, reads DVKVTQSSRYLVKRTGEKVFLECVQDMDHENMFWYRQDPGLGLRLIYFSYDVKMKEKGDIPEGYSVSREKKERFSLILESASTNQTSMYLCASSLWPATGNQPQHFGDGTRLSIL.

This clone appeared once. J is TRBJ2-7 and V is TRBV7-2, with a weak D call TRBD2 (6 bases). Between the trimmed V and J ends, which lost 1 base and 2 bases, there was a span of 12 bases. CDR1 and CDR2 (germline): SGHTA, FQGNSA. CDR3 length equals 15 residues. CDR3 amino acids: CASSLGLGLTYEQYF. The CDR3 DNA reads as TGTGCCAGCAGCTTAGGACTAGGACTAACCTACGAGCAGTACTTC.

J is TRBJ2-7 and V is TRBV5-1; 10 bases match TRBD1. This CDR3 has 15 amino acids. Germline V gene lookup returns CDR1 SGHRS and CDR2 YFSETQ. The trim removed 0 bases at V and 2 bases at J, leaving 2 bases unmatched. DNA for the CDR3: TGCGCCAGCAGCTTGGGACAGGGGGCTCCCTACGAGCAGTACTTC. This encodes CASSLGQGAPYEQYF. The full variable domain, its missing parts supplied by reference TRBV5-1 and TRBJ2-7, is KAGVTQTPRYLIKTRGQQVTLSCSPISGHRSVSWYQQTPGQGLQFLFEYFSETQRNKGNFPGRFSGRQFSNSRSEMNVSTLELGDSALYLCASSLGQGAPYEQYFGPGTRLTVT.

V gene TRBV7-2 combines with J gene TRBJ1-2, with a tentative D call TRBD1 (5 bases). The V end was cut by 2 bases, the J end by 7 bases, with 14 bases between. The germline gives CDR1 SGHTA, CDR2 FQGNSA. The CDR3 spans 14 residues. CDR3 DNA: TGTGCCAGCAGCTTACAAGGGCAGGGCTTTGGCTACACCTTC. This encodes CASSLQGQGFGYTF.

The gene calls are TRBV27 and TRBJ1-6, with unresolved D. V gave up 7 bases and J gave up 4 bases, with 14 bases separating them. Germline-derived CDR1 and CDR2 are MNHEY and SMNVEV (reference sequence). The CDR3 totals 15 residues. CDR3 sequence: CASTIKRGYNSPLHF. CDR3 sequence (DNA): TGTGCCAGCACCATTAAGAGAGGGTATAATTCACCCCTCCACTTT.

This chain connects TRBV20-1 to TRBJ1-1, with D possibly matching TRBD1 (6 bases). This CDR3 has 11 residues. Germline V gives CDR1 DFQATT, CDR2 SNEGSKA (reference sequence). CDR3 residues: CSPGESTEAFF. The CDR3 DNA is TGCAGCCCAGGGGAGAGCACTGAAGCTTTCTTT.

V is TRBV28 and J is TRBJ1-2; D not certain. Trimming stripped 4 bases from V and 1 base from J, with 4 bases between. Germline values: CDR1 MDHEN, CDR2 SYDVKM. This CDR3 has 12 amino acids. The CDR3 nucleotides read TGTGCCAGCAGTTCACTTAACTATGGCTACACCTTC. This sequence encodes CASSSLNYGYTF.

This clone was counted a few times. The chain combines TRBV6-1 with TRBJ1-5; TRBD1 agrees at 9 bases. V trimming: 7 bases; J trimming: 1 base; junction bases outside the gene matches: 5. The CDR3 has 15 amino acids. CDR1 and CDR2 (germline): MNHNS, SASEGT. CDR3 sequence: CASTGTGSSNQPQHF. CDR3 bases: TGTGCCAGCACCGGGACAGGGTCGAGCAATCAGCCCCAGCATTTT.

The rearrangement links TRBV15 to TRBJ2-1; TRBD2 aligns across 14 bases. Germline values: CDR1 LNHNV, CDR2 YYDKDF (reference sequence). The CDR3 extends over 15 amino acids. V shed 6 bases, J shed 8 bases, and the junction held 6 bases outside the gene matches. This chain's CDR3 is CATRFGTSGSYEQFF. The DNA for the CDR3 is TGTGCCACCAGATTTGGGACTAGCGGGAGCTATGAGCAGTTCTTC.

The rearrangement links TRBV7-6 to TRBJ1-2; 8 bases map to TRBD1. The ends lost 5 bases at V and 0 bases at J; junction bases unmatched: 8. From germline, CDR1 is SGHVS and CDR2 FNYEAQ. The CDR3 has 16 amino acids. The CDR3 sequence: CASSSGQGKANYGYTF. In nucleotides, the CDR3 is TGTGCCAGCAGCAGTGGACAGGGCAAAGCTAACTATGGCTACACCTTC.

This clone has a single count. This sequence joins TRBV10-3 and TRBJ2-1; 13 bases match TRBD2. The CDR3 loop spans 15 amino acids. CDR1 is ENHRY and CDR2 is SYGVKD in the germline V gene. Trimming removed 3 bases from V and 6 bases from J; junction bases left unmatched: 2. The CDR3 DNA sequence: TGTGCCATCAGTGAAACTAGCGGGAGGGTCAATGAGCAGTTCTTC. Protein: CAISETSGRVNEQFF.

This clone has just a few counts. The J gene is TRBJ1-2, the V gene TRBV28; 7 nucleotides match TRBD1. The germline gives CDR1 MDHEN, CDR2 SYDVKM. Losses at the gene ends were 5 bases for V and 0 bases for J; bases not matched to a gene: 6. The CDR3 has 15 amino acids. This CDR3 reads CASSPRDRTNYGYTF. CDR3 sequence (DNA): TGTGCCAGCAGTCCGAGGGACAGAACTAACTATGGCTACACCTTC.

The rearrangement joins TRBV6-5 to TRBJ1-4, with D perhaps matching TRBD1 (5 bases). CDR3 length: 13 residues. Germline V CDR1 and CDR2: MNHEY, SVGAGI. Trimming stripped 2 bases from V and 7 bases from J, with 8 bases between. The CDR3, as DNA: TGTGCCAGCAGTTACGGGGCGGCTGAAAAACTGTTTTTT. It translates to CASSYGAAEKLFF.

J is TRBJ2-1 and V is TRBV4-2; tentative D call: TRBD1 (6 bases). The CDR3 is made up of 18 amino acids. V dropped 4 bases and J dropped 0 bases, with 19 bases sitting between them. CDR1 and CDR2 from the germline V gene are LGHNA and YNFKEQ. The CDR3, as DNA: TGTGCCAGCAGCCGCTGGGGGCTAGCAAAAAGCTCCTACAATGAGCAGTTCTTC. The encoded protein is CASSRWGLAKSSYNEQFF.

The chain carries TRBV7-9 and TRBJ1-5; 8 bases line up with TRBD1. CDR3 size: 18 residues. V shed 1 base, J shed 5 bases, and the junction held 13 bases outside the gene matches. Per germline, CDR1 SEHNR and CDR2 FQNEAQ (reference sequence). The CDR3 loop is CASSLEGAGGNLDQPQHF. The CDR3 DNA sequence: TGTGCCAGCAGCTTAGAGGGGGCAGGGGGCAATCTAGATCAGCCCCAGCATTTT.